This TCR beta chain came from a study of immune heterogeneity within non-small cell lung tumors. Multiplex PCR amplified TCR beta CDR3 with 32 V and 13 J primers. TCRdb reanalysed the multiplex PCR reads using MiXCR and keeps one entry per CDR3 protein. The repertoire holds around 29,000 distinct CDR3 sequences, around 28% seen once, with around 4.1% in the top ten. Germline V gives CDR1 SGHAT, CDR2 FQNNGV. The CDR3 is 15 amino acids. The germline V and J ends were trimmed by 5 bases and 4 bases, with 16 bases remaining between them. Samples each supplied about 650 ng of bulk tumor genomic DNA as template. Surgeons took several biopsies per primary tumor, spaced far apart, during surgery. It was patients with untreated, newly diagnosed non-small cell lung cancer who underwent curative surgery.

Sequenced input: lung tumor tissue. The rearrangement joins TRBV11-2 to TRBJ2-3; tentatively, D is TRBD2 (6 bases). This TCR was recovered from a man aged 40-49 years with non-small cell lung cancer. CDR3 DNA: TGTGCCAGCAGCCCTACCAGGTCTAGCGCAGATACGCAGTATTTT. This gives the protein CASSPTRSSADTQYF. Together with reference TRBV11-2 and TRBJ2-3, the CDR3 gives the full variable domain: EAGVAQSPRYKIIEKRQSVAFWCNPISGHATLYWYQQILGQGPKLLIQFQNNGVVDDSQLPKDRFSAERLKGVDSTLKIQPAKLEDSAVYLCASSPTRSSADTQYFGPGTRLTVL.